The 32 T cell receptor beta chains below were found in one sample sequenced in a study of immune evolution from preneoplasia to lung adenocarcinoma. Data came from immunoSEQ multiplex PCR; TCRdb stores just in-frame clones and leaves some out. In the table there are tens of thousands of clones, around 74% of which are singletons. The sequenced material came from FFPE invasive lung adenocarcinoma tissue. All receptors come from a person aged 55 to 75 with invasive lung adenocarcinoma. Some clones in this sample may be carry-over from other donors' samples.

The chain is built from TRBV18 and TRBJ1-5; D might be TRBD1 (6 bases). Germline V gene lookup returns CDR1 KGHSH and CDR2 LQKENI. This CDR3 has 15 residues. The V gene lost 3 bases and the J gene lost 4 bases, with 13 bases spanning the gap. CDR3 bases: TGTGCCAGCTCACCGACCGGGGGCGCGAATCAGCCCCAGCATTTT. Encoded protein: CASSPTGGANQPQHF.

The V call is TRBV5-1, the J call TRBJ2-7, with D possibly called TRBD1 or TRBD2 (7 bases each). Trimming pared 0 bases from V and 0 bases from J, leaving 16 bases between. The CDR3 has 17 residues. The germline V gene encodes CDR1 SGHRS and CDR2 YFSETQ. The CDR3 region has the DNA TGCGCCAGCAGCTTGGGGCGGGGGACAGATAGCTCCTACGAGCAGTACTTC. Translated, it gives CASSLGRGTDSSYEQYF.

The V and J genes are TRBV28 and TRBJ2-5; tentatively, D is TRBD2 (6 bases). The germline gives CDR1 MDHEN, CDR2 SYDVKM. The CDR3 is 15 amino acids. Deletions cut 6 bases from V and 7 bases from J, with 21 bases between. For the CDR3, the DNA is TGTGCCAGCAGACGGAGTAGCGGTTACCAGGGGACCCAGTACTTC. Translation gives CASRRSSGYQGTQYF.

The rearrangement uses TRBV7-2 and TRBJ2-5, with D perhaps given as TRBD1 or TRBD2 (5 bases each). With 2 bases removed from V and 6 bases from J, the gap between germline ends came to 10 bases. CDR1 and CDR2 from the germline V gene are SGHTA and FQGNSA. CDR3 length: 13 residues. The CDR3 DNA sequence: TGTGCCAGCAGCTTAAGGGGAGAGAAGACCCAGTACTTC. Protein sequence: CASSLRGEKTQYF.

This clone has more than one count but fewer than ten. The gene calls are TRBV5-6 and TRBJ1-5; unclear D gene. This CDR3 is 14 amino acids long. CDR1 is SGHDT and CDR2 is YYEEEE in the germline V gene. Trimming stripped 0 bases from V and 7 bases from J, with 11 bases between. CDR3: CASSLGPGEQPQHF. CDR3 DNA: TGTGCCAGCAGCTTGGGGCCAGGCGAGCAGCCCCAGCATTTT.

CDR3 nucleotide sequence: TGCGCCAGCAGCTTGGCGCTGAGCTCCTACAATGAGCAGTTCTTC. Its protein is CASSLALSSYNEQFF. The chain couples TRBV5-1 to TRBJ2-1; D unclear. V shed 0 bases and J shed 0 bases, with 7 bases lying between them. The germline CDR1 and CDR2 sequences are SGHRS and YFSETQ. The CDR3 contains 15 residues.

This rearrangement joins TRBV25-1 to TRBJ2-1, with D maybe TRBD2 (6 bases). Trimming shortened V by 4 bases and J by 10 bases, and 20 bases separated the two germline ends. The CDR3 loop spans 15 amino acids. From germline, CDR1 is MGHDK and CDR2 SYGVNS. Here the CDR3 reads CASSVPGTRQFEQFF. DNA for the CDR3: TGTGCCAGCAGTGTTCCCGGGACTCGCCAATTCGAGCAGTTCTTC.

The CDR3 reads CASSWNSNQPQHF. The DNA of the CDR3 is TGTGCCAGCAGTTGGAATAGCAATCAGCCCCAGCATTTT. The J gene is TRBJ1-5, the V gene TRBV28; D is undetermined. There are 13 residues in the CDR3. Germline V gene lookup returns CDR1 MDHEN and CDR2 SYDVKM. Trimming took off 4 bases at V and 0 bases at J, with 4 bases between the two ends.

The V and J genes are TRBV11-3 and TRBJ2-7; D is unclear. The V end was cut by 0 bases, the J end by 5 bases, with 14 bases between. The CDR3 has 15 residues. Germline V lookup: CDR1 SGHNT, CDR2 YENEEA. DNA of the CDR3: TGTGCCAGCAGCTTAGATCCCCAAGGGTATCACGAGCAGTACTTC. It yields the protein CASSLDPQGYHEQYF.

This chain uses TRBV5-1 with TRBJ2-7; 12 nucleotides agree with TRBD1. This CDR3 has 19 residues. V trimming: 1 base; J trimming: 3 bases; junction bases outside the gene matches: 14. The germline gives CDR1 SGHRS, CDR2 YFSETQ. Here the CDR3 reads CASSLLWDRGLSVIYEQYF. The CDR3 nucleotides are TGCGCCAGCAGCTTGTTGTGGGACAGGGGGCTCTCCGTTATCTACGAGCAGTACTTC.

This clone was picked up a small number of times. CDR3 bases: TGTGCCAGCAGCTTACAATACGAGCAGTACTTC. Translated, it gives CASSLQYEQYF. This chain links TRBV5-8 with TRBJ2-7; D is unresolved. Germline V CDR1 and CDR2: SGHTS, YDEGEE. Trimming took off 2 bases at V and 4 bases at J, with 4 bases between the two ends. The CDR3 totals 11 residues.

This chain connects TRBV21-1 to TRBJ2-7; TRBD2, the table's D call, was not compared with the DNA. TRBV21-1 is listed as a pseudogene. The CDR3 consists of 17 residues. The DNA of the CDR3 is TGTGCCAGCAGCAAGTCATCAGTAGAGCGGGGGCCCTACGAGCAGTACTTC. Translating gives CASSKSSVERGPYEQYF.

This chain uses TRBV11-3 with TRBJ2-7, with D perhaps TRBD1 or TRBD2 (5 bases each). Germline V CDR1 and CDR2: SGHNT, YENEEA. This CDR3 contains 16 residues. V lost 2 bases to trimming and J lost 0 bases, with 14 bases between them. CDR3 coding DNA: TGTGCCAGCAGCTTAAGTGTGGGGACGGCCTCCTACGAGCAGTACTTC. This encodes CASSLSVGTASYEQYF. Full variable domain (outside the CDR3, taken from reference TRBV11-3 and TRBJ2-7): EAGVVQSPRYKIIEKKQPVAFWCNPISGHNTLYWYLQNLGQGPELLIRYENEEAVDDSQLPKDRFSAERLKGVDSTLKIQPAELGDSAVYLCASSLSVGTASYEQYFGPGTRLTVT.

V is TRBV27 and J is TRBJ2-7; 8 nucleotides line up with TRBD2. Germline CDR1 and CDR2: MNHEY and SMNVEV (reference sequence). The CDR3 length is 17 residues. V lost 3 bases and J lost 0; bases outside the gene matches: 10. Written as DNA, the CDR3 is TGTGCCAGCAGTTTGTTCGAGACTAGCGATTCCTCCTACGAGCAGTACTTC. Residues: CASSLFETSDSSYEQYF.

This chain links TRBV6-1 with TRBJ2-7; TRBD1 is a possible D gene (5 bases). This CDR3 has 13 residues. The germline V and J ends were trimmed by 7 bases and 3 bases, with 13 bases remaining between them. Germline V gives CDR1 MNHNS, CDR2 SASEGT. CDR3 coding DNA: TGTGCCAGCACCGAGAGGACATTCTACGAGCAGTACTTC. The encoded protein is CASTERTFYEQYF.

The V gene is TRBV4-1, the J gene TRBJ2-1; 9 nucleotides align to TRBD1. Germline CDR1 reads MGHRA; CDR2 reads YSYEKL. The CDR3 spans 17 residues. Losses at the gene ends were 0 bases for V and 6 bases for J; bases not matched to a gene: 9. The CDR3 loop is CASSQDTGTGNSNEQFF. CDR3 nucleotide sequence: TGCGCCAGCAGCCAAGATACGGGGACAGGGAATTCCAATGAGCAGTTCTTC.

This chain joins TRBV7-6 and TRBJ2-2; no reliable D call. The CDR3 contains 15 residues. Germline-derived CDR1 and CDR2 are SGHVS and FNYEAQ. Trimming removed 4 bases from V and 6 bases from J, with 15 bases in between. In DNA, the CDR3 is TGTGCCAGCAGCTCCGATGTAGGAACGCCCGGGGAGCTGTTTTTT. Its translation is CASSSDVGTPGELFF.

The chain has TRBV11-2 and TRBJ1-2, with TRBD1 matching 8 bases. This CDR3 spans 14 amino acids. Trimming took 1 base from V and 3 from J; bases not matched to a gene: 1. The V gene's germline CDR1 is SGHAT and CDR2 FQNNGV. The CDR3 DNA reads as TGTGCCAGCAGCTTAGGGGGACAGGACTATGGCTACACCTTC. It encodes CASSLGGQDYGYTF.

The CDR3 region has the DNA TGTGCCAGCAGTTTAAACAGGGGGCAAGCCAAAAACATTCAGTACTTC. It yields the protein CASSLNRGQAKNIQYF. The chain has TRBV28 and TRBJ2-4; 9 bases line up with TRBD1. Germline V gene lookup returns CDR1 MDHEN and CDR2 SYDVKM. The CDR3 covers 16 residues. V was clipped by 2 bases and J by 0 bases; unmatched bases: 2.

The chain employs TRBV19 and TRBJ2-2; D is ambiguous. The CDR3 has 12 residues. The germline V gene has CDR1 LNHDA and CDR2 SQIVND (reference sequence). V lost 11 bases and J lost 6, with 13 bases in between. The CDR3, as DNA: TGTGCCTCTCCGAGTTGGGCCGGGGAGCTGTTTTTT. Amino acids: CASPSWAGELFF.

The chain links TRBV7-3 to TRBJ2-3, with D possibly being TRBD1 (5 bases). Trimming stripped 7 bases from V and 1 base from J, with 12 bases between. Germline CDR1 reads SGHTA; CDR2 reads FQGTGA. This CDR3 is built from 14 residues. This CDR3 reads CASKKGMGTDTQYF. CDR3 coding DNA: TGTGCCAGCAAGAAGGGGATGGGCACAGATACGCAGTATTTT.

The rearrangement uses TRBV11-2 and TRBJ2-3; possible D gene TRBD2, 6 bases. The germline gives CDR1 SGHAT, CDR2 FQNNGV. This CDR3 is 16 amino acids long. The V and J ends lost 2 bases and 1 base respectively, with 13 bases between them. As DNA, the CDR3 is TGTGCCAGCAGCTTAAATCCGGGAGCCCGCACAGATACGCAGTATTTT. Protein product: CASSLNPGARTDTQYF.

This clone has a single count. This chain links TRBV27 with TRBJ2-5; 13 bases are a match to TRBD2. This CDR3 has 19 amino acids. V was pared by 1 base and J by 1 base, with 9 bases of the junction left unmatched. The germline gives CDR1 MNHEY, CDR2 SMNVEV (reference sequence). Written as DNA, the CDR3 is TGTGCCAGCAGTTTATGGGGGACTAGCGGGACCGGCACCCAAGAGACCCAGTACTTC. As protein: CASSLWGTSGTGTQETQYF.

The table lists this clone with a few counts. The rearrangement uses TRBV4-2 and TRBJ1-2; weak D call: TRBD1 (5 bases). The CDR3 contains 15 residues. Germline assignment: CDR1 LGHNA and CDR2 YNFKEQ. The V gene lost 5 bases and the J gene lost 0 bases, with 13 bases spanning the gap. In DNA form, the CDR3 reads TGTGCCAGCAGCTCCAACAGGCTTGCTAACTATGGCTACACCTTC. This translates into CASSSNRLANYGYTF.

The chain is built from TRBV18 and TRBJ2-5, with D perhaps matching TRBD2 (6 bases). The CDR3 runs to 16 residues. The V gene's germline CDR1 is KGHSH and CDR2 LQKENI. Trimming pared 3 bases from V and 0 bases from J, leaving 14 bases between. The CDR3 DNA reads TGTGCCAGCTCACCGGAAAGACTAGACTACCAAGAGACCCAGTACTTC. Its protein is CASSPERLDYQETQYF. Filled out from reference TRBV18 and TRBJ2-5, the complete variable domain reads NAGVMQNPRHLVRRRGQEARLRCSPMKGHSHVYWYRQLPEEGLKFMVYLQKENIIDESGMPKERFSAEFPKEGPSILRIQQVVRGDSAAYFCASSPERLDYQETQYFGPGTRLLVL.

The rearrangement joins TRBV12-5 to TRBJ2-7, with 10 bases that match TRBD1. The germline gives CDR1 LGHNT, CDR2 FRNRAP. The CDR3 is 16 residues long. The junction had 8 bases not matched to a gene; V was cut back by 1 base and J by 5 bases. The CDR3: CASGLGWGQGFNEQYF. CDR3 in DNA: TGTGCTAGTGGTTTGGGATGGGGACAGGGGTTCAACGAGCAGTACTTC.

This clone was found once. The rearrangement uses TRBV28 and TRBJ1-5; weak D call: TRBD1 (5 bases). The CDR3 totals 14 residues. Between the trimmed V and J ends, which lost 7 bases and 8 bases, there was a span of 18 bases. The V gene's germline CDR1 is MDHEN and CDR2 SYDVKM. Here the CDR3 reads CASTIVGVSEPQHF. The CDR3 coding sequence is TGTGCCAGCACCATCGTAGGGGTGTCGGAGCCCCAGCATTTT.

V gene TRBV28 combines with J gene TRBJ2-4, with 8 bases lining up with TRBD1. The trim removed 5 bases at V and 1 base at J, leaving 10 bases unmatched. CDR1 MDHEN and CDR2 SYDVKM come from the germline V gene. The CDR3 extends over 17 amino acids. This CDR3 is CASSPETGVVAKNIQYF. CDR3 nucleotides: TGTGCCAGCAGTCCCGAGACAGGGGTCGTTGCCAAAAACATTCAGTACTTC.

This chain uses TRBV4-3 with TRBJ2-7, with 8 bases that match TRBD1. CDR3 length: 16 residues. The germline V gene encodes CDR1 LGHNA and CDR2 YSLEER. V trimming: 0 bases; J trimming: 4 bases; junction bases outside the gene matches: 8. The CDR3 DNA reads TGCGCCAGCAGCCAAGAAATAGGACAGGGCGAGTACGAGCAGTACTTC. It is translated as CASSQEIGQGEYEQYF.

As to this clone: The same CDR3 can be traced to other DNA sequences in this sample. The chain links TRBV5-6 to TRBJ2-5; TRBD1 aligns across 8 bases. The V gene's germline CDR1 is SGHDT and CDR2 YYEEEE. The V gene end was trimmed by 0 bases and the J gene end by 4 bases; junction bases not matched to a gene: 5. The CDR3 runs 15 residues. DNA for the CDR3: TGTGCCAGCAGCTTGGTTGCAGGGGGCCGAGAGACCCAGTACTTC. It yields the protein CASSLVAGGRETQYF.

The rearrangement joins TRBV5-4 to TRBJ1-1, with 8 bases that match TRBD1. Germline CDR1 reads SGHNT; CDR2 reads YYREEE (reference sequence). This CDR3 has 14 amino acids. V was clipped by 5 bases and J by 4 bases; unmatched bases: 7. CDR3 DNA: TGTGCCAGCAGTCCGACAGGGGATGGCACTGAAGCTTTCTTT. It codes for CASSPTGDGTEAFF. Supplemented by reference TRBV5-4 and TRBJ1-1, the full variable domain reads ETGVTQSPTHLIKTRGQQVTLRCSSQSGHNTVSWYQQALGQGPQFIFQYYREEENGRGNFPPRFSGLQFPNYSSELNVNALELDDSALYLCASSPTGDGTEAFFGQGTRLTVV.

As concerns this clone: The sample contains more than one DNA sequence encoding this CDR3. The V gene is TRBV14, the J gene TRBJ1-1; unclear D gene. Germline CDR1 reads SGHDN; CDR2 reads FVKESK. The CDR3 extends over 13 amino acids. Deletions cut 5 bases from V and 5 bases from J, with 12 bases between. CDR3 loop: CASSKQRTTEAFF. The DNA for the CDR3 is TGTGCCAGCAGCAAACAAAGAACAACTGAAGCTTTCTTT.